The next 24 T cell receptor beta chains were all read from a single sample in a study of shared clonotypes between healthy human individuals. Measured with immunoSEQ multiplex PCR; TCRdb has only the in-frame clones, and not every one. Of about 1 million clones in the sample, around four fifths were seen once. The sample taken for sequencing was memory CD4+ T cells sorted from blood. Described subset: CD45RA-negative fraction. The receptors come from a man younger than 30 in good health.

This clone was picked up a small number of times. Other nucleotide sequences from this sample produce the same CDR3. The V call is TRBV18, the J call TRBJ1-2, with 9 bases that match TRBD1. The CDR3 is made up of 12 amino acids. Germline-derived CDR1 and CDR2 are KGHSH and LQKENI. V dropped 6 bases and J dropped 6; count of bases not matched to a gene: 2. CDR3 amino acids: CASSRQGDGYTF. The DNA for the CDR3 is TGTGCCAGCTCTCGACAGGGGGATGGCTACACCTTC.

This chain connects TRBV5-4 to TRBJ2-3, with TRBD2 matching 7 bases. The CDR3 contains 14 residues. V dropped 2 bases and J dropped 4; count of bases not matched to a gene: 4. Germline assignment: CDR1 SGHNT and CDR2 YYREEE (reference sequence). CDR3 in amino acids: CASSLTSEADTQYF. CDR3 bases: TGTGCCAGCAGCTTAACTAGCGAAGCAGATACGCAGTATTTT.

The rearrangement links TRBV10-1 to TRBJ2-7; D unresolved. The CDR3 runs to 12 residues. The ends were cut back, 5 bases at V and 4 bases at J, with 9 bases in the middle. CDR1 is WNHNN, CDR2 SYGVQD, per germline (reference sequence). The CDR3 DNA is TGCGCCAGCAGTCCGAACGGGTACGAGCAGTACTTC. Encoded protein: CASSPNGYEQYF.

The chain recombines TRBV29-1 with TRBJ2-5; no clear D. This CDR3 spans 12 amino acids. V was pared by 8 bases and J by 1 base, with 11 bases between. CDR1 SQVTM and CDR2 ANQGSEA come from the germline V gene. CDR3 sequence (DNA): TGCAGCTCTGGGTACCCCCAAGAGACCCAGTACTTC. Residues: CSSGYPQETQYF.

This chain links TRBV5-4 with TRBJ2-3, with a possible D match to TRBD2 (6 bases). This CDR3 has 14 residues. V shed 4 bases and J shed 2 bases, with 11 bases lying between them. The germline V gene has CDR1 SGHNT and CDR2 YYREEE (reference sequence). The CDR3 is CASSPDYLTDTQYF. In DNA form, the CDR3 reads TGTGCCAGCAGCCCGGACTATCTCACAGATACGCAGTATTTT.

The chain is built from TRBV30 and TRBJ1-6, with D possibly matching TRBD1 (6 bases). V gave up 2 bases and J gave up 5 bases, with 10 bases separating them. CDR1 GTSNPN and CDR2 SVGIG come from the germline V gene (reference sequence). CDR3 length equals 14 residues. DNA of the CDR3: TGTGCCTGGAGTCCAGACAGGAATAATTCACCCCTCCACTTT. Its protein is CAWSPDRNNSPLHF. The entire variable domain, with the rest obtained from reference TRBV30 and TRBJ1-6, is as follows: SQTIHQWPATLVQPVGSPLSLECTVEGTSNPNLYWYRQAAGRGLQLLFYSVGIGQISSEVPQNLSASRPQDRQFILSSKKLLLSDSGFYLCAWSPDRNNSPLHFGNGTRLTVT.

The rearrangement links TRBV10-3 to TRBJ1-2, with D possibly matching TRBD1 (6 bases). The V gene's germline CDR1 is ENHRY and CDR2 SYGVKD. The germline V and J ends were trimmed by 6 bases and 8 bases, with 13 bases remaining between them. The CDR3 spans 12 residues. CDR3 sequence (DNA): TGTGCCATCAGCCTTTCAGGGGAAGGCTACACCTTC. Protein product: CAISLSGEGYTF.

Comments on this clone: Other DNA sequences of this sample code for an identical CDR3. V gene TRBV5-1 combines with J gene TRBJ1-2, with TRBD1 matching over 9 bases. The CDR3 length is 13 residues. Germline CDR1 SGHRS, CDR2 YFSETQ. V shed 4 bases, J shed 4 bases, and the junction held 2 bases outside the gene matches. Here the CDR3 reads CASSRDRAYGYTF. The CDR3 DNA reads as TGCGCCAGCAGCCGGGACAGGGCCTATGGCTACACCTTC.

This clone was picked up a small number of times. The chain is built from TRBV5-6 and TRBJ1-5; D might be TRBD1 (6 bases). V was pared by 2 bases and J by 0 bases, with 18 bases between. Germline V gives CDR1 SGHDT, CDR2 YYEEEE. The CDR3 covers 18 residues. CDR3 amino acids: CASSFQGPTGYSNQPQHF. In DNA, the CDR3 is TGTGCCAGCAGCTTCCAGGGGCCAACGGGGTATAGCAATCAGCCCCAGCATTTT.

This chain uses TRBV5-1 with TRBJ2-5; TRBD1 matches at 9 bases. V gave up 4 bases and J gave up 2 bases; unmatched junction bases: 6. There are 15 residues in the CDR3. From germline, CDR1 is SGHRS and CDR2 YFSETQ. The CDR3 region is CASSPNGQGQETQYF. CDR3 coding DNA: TGCGCCAGCAGCCCCAACGGACAGGGGCAAGAGACCCAGTACTTC.

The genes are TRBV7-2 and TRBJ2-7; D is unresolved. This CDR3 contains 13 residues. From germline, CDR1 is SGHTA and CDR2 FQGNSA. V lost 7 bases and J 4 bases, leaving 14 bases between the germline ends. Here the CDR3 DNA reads TGTGCCAGCAAGTTCAAAGGCCAATACGAGCAGTACTTC. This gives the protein CASKFKGQYEQYF.

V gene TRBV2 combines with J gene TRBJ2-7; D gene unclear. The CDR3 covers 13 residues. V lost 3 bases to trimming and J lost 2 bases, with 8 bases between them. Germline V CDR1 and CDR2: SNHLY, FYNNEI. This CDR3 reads CASSDRSTYEQYF. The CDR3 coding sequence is TGTGCCAGCAGTGATAGGTCGACCTACGAGCAGTACTTC.

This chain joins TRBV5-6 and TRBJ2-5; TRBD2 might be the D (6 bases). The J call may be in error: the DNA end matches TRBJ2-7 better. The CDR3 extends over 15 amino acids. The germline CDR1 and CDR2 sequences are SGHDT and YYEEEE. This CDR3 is CASSLVAGLLREQYF. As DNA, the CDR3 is TGTGCCAGCAGCTTGGTGGCGGGACTGTTGCGCGAGCAGTACTTC.

CDR3 nucleotide sequence: TGTGCCAGCAGTTTGCGGTTTGGGCAGGGCGGTAATTCACCCCTCCACTTT. This encodes CASSLRFGQGGNSPLHF. The J gene is TRBJ1-6, the V gene TRBV27, with D possibly TRBD1 on 5 matching bases. Per the germline V gene, CDR1 is MNHEY and CDR2 is SMNVEV (reference sequence). Trimming cost V 3 bases and J 6 bases, with 18 bases left between them. The CDR3 is 17 amino acids.

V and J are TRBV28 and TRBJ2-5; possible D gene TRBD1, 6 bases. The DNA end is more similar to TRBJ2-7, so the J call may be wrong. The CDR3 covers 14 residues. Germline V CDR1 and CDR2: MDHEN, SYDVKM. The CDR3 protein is CASSLWGAAYEQYF. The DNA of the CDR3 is TGTGCCAGCAGTTTATGGGGGGCGGCCTACGAGCAGTACTTC.

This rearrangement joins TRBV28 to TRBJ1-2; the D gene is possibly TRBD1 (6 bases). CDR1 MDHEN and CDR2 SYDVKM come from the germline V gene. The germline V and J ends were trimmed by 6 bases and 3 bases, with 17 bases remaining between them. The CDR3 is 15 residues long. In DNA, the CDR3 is TGTGCCAGCAGCCGCCCCGGGACACTATACTATGGCTACACCTTC. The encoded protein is CASSRPGTLYYGYTF.

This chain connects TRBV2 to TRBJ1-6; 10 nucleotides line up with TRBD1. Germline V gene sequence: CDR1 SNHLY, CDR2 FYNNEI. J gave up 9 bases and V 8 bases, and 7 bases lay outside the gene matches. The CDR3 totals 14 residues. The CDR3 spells CASRGQGESSPLHF. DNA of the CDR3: TGTGCCAGCCGAGGACAGGGGGAAAGTTCACCCCTCCACTTT.

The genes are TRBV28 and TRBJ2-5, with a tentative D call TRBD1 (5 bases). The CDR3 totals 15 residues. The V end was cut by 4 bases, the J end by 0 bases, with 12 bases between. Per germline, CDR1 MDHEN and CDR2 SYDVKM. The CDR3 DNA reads TGTGCCAGCAGTTCTAAAGGGGCTCACCAAGAGACCCAGTACTTC. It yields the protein CASSSKGAHQETQYF. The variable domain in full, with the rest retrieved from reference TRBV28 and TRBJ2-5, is DVKVTQSSRYLVKRTGEKVFLECVQDMDHENMFWYRQDPGLGLRLIYFSYDVKMKEKGDIPEGYSVSREKKERFSLILESASTNQTSMYLCASSSKGAHQETQYFGPGTRLLVL.

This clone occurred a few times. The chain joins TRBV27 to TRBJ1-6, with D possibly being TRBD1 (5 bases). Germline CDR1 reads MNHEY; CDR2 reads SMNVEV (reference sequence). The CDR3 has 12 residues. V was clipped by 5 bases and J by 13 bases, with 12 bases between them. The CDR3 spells CASSPQTDPLHF. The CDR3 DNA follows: TGTGCCAGCAGTCCACAGACAGATCCCCTCCACTTT.

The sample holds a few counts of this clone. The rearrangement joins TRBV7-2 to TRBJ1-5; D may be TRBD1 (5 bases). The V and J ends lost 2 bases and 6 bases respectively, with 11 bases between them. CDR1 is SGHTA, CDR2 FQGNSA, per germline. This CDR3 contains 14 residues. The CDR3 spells CASSLRTPGQPQHF. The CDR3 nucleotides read TGTGCCAGCAGCTTAAGGACACCGGGTCAGCCCCAGCATTTT.

The CDR3 sequence: CAISEAVAGGVRETQYF. In nucleotides, the CDR3 is TGTGCCATCAGTGAGGCTGTAGCGGGGGGGGTCCGAGAGACCCAGTACTTC. The V gene is TRBV10-3, the J gene TRBJ2-5; 11 bases agree with TRBD2. In germline, CDR1 is ENHRY, CDR2 SYGVKD. The CDR3 has 17 amino acids. Trimming cost V 2 bases and J 4 bases; bases outside gene matches: 9.

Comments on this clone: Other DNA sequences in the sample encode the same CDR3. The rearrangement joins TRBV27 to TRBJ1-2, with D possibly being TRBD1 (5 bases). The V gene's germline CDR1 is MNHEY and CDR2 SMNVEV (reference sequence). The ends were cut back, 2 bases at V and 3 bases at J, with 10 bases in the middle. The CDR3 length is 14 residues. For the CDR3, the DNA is TGTGCCAGCAGTTTACGGGGCGCTGACTATGGCTACACCTTC. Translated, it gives CASSLRGADYGYTF.

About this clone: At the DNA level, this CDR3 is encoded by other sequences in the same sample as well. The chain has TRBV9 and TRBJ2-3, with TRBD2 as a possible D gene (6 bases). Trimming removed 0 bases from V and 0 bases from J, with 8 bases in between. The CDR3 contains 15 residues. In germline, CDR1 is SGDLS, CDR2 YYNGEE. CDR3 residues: CASSVGLVSTDTQYF. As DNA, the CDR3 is TGTGCCAGCAGCGTAGGACTAGTTAGCACAGATACGCAGTATTTT.

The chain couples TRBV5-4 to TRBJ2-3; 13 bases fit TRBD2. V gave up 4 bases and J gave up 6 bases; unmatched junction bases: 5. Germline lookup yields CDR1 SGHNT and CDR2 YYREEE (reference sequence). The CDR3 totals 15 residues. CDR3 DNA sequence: TGTGCCAGCAGCCAACTAGCGGGAGGGCCCGATACGCAGTATTTT. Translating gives CASSQLAGGPDTQYF. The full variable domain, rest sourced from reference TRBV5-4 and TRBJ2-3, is ETGVTQSPTHLIKTRGQQVTLRCSSQSGHNTVSWYQQALGQGPQFIFQYYREEENGRGNFPPRFSGLQFPNYSSELNVNALELDDSALYLCASSQLAGGPDTQYFGPGTRLTVL.